This T cell receptor beta chain originates from a study of OX40 agonist ivuxolimab in advanced cancers. Across the study: Across the patients, intravenous ivuxolimab was delivered every 2 weeks at 0.01 to 10 mg/kg.

Repertoires were generated with immunoSEQ multiplex PCR, while TCRdb's copy carries only in-frame clones and drops some. The sample lists 65,000 to 75,000 clones; about four fifths were seen once. The CDR3 runs to 14 residues. Germline V gene data show CDR1 as KGHSH and CDR2 as LQKENI. The trim removed 2 bases at V and 4 bases at J, leaving 3 bases unmatched. The V call is TRBV18, the J call TRBJ2-5; 8 nucleotides line up with TRBD1. The specimen comprised CD4+ or CD8+ T cells sorted from blood, sampled in a trial of the OX40 agonist ivuxolimab. This receptor was taken from an adult with an advanced solid tumor such as melanoma, head and neck, liver or kidney cancer. CDR3 nucleotides: TGTGCCAGCTCACCAAGCGGACAGGGAGAGACCCAGTACTTC. Protein sequence: CASSPSGQGETQYF.